The 10 T cell receptor beta chains in this list originate from one sample, sequenced in a study of cytomegalovirus exposure and HLA in healthy donors. The PCR was carried out with 60 Vbeta primers and 13 Jbeta primers. The protocol was immunoSEQ multiplex PCR, while the TCRdb copy is restricted to in-frame clones and leaves out a portion. This sample yields 65,000 to 90,000 clones, of which about four fifths are seen a single time; under 2% belongs to the top ten. The specimen was PBMCs. The source of these receptors is a man younger than 35 in good health and CMV-seronegative.

The chain couples TRBV4-3 to TRBJ1-6, with D possibly being TRBD1 (6 bases). The CDR3 has 16 amino acids. Germline CDR1 is LGHNA and CDR2 is YSLEER. Trimming took 0 bases from V and 14 from J, leaving 20 bases between them. The CDR3 sequence is CASSQEQGGERDTLHF. As DNA, the CDR3 is TGCGCCAGCAGCCAAGAACAGGGAGGGGAGCGTGATACCCTCCACTTT.

This clone was recorded only once. The chain combines TRBV6-1 with TRBJ2-1; TRBD2 matches at 7 bases. This CDR3 comprises 15 residues. CDR1 is MNHNS, CDR2 SASEGT, per germline. V trimming: 6 bases; J trimming: 2 bases; junction bases outside the gene matches: 7. The DNA for the CDR3 is TGTGCCAGCAGCGCAGCGGGGTTCGCCTACAATGAGCAGTTCTTC. Amino acids: CASSAAGFAYNEQFF.

The rearrangement uses TRBV19 and TRBJ1-1; D uncertain. Per the germline V gene, CDR1 is LNHDA and CDR2 is SQIVND (reference sequence). The ends were cut back, 1 base at V and 0 bases at J, with 6 bases in the middle. This CDR3 is built from 14 residues. Here the CDR3 reads CASSIGYMNTEAFF. The CDR3 nucleotides are TGTGCCAGTAGTATAGGGTACATGAACACTGAAGCTTTCTTT.

The rearrangement uses TRBV5-6 and TRBJ2-3, with 8 nucleotides matching TRBD1. Germline lookup yields CDR1 SGHDT and CDR2 YYEEEE. The V gene end was trimmed by 5 bases and the J gene end by 5 bases; junction bases not matched to a gene: 7. CDR3 length: 14 residues. The CDR3, as DNA: TGTGCCAGCAGGGAGACAGGGGATAAAGATACGCAGTATTTT. It codes for CASRETGDKDTQYF.

The chain recombines TRBV6-6 with TRBJ2-7; TRBD2 might be the D (6 bases). CDR3 length: 12 amino acids. The V end was cut by 11 bases, the J end by 7 bases, with 18 bases between. Germline loops: CDR1 MNHNY, CDR2 SVGAGI (reference sequence). The CDR3 DNA follows: TGTGCCGGAGGAGGGGTCACAGGTGAGCAGTACTTC. This gives the protein CAGGGVTGEQYF.

This clone appeared a few times. The rearrangement uses TRBV2 and TRBJ2-1; 12 bases align to TRBD1. CDR3 length: 15 amino acids. The germline gives CDR1 SNHLY, CDR2 FYNNEI. With V trimmed by 3 bases and J by 6 bases, 3 bases remained unmatched. The CDR3 region is CASSEGQGARNEQFF. Here the CDR3 DNA reads TGTGCCAGCAGTGAGGGACAGGGGGCGCGCAATGAGCAGTTCTTC.

By proportion, this clone is medium-sized. The sample contains more than one DNA sequence encoding this CDR3. This sequence joins TRBV2 and TRBJ1-5; a possible D gene is TRBD1 (5 bases). This CDR3 comprises 12 residues. V dropped 8 bases and J dropped 7 bases, with 12 bases sitting between them. Looked up from germline, CDR1 is SNHLY and CDR2 is FYNNEI. The DNA for the CDR3 is TGTGCCAGCTCCCAGGGTTCGCAGCCCCAGCATTTT. Its translation is CASSQGSQPQHF.

J is TRBJ2-6 and V is TRBV2, with TRBD1 as a possible D gene (5 bases). CDR3 size: 17 residues. In germline, CDR1 is SNHLY, CDR2 FYNNEI. Trimming shortened V by 8 bases and J by 0 bases, and 17 bases separated the two germline ends. The DNA of the CDR3 is TGTGCCAGCGGCGCGTGGGGCTCCCTCTCTGGGGCCAACGTCCTGACTTTC. This gives the protein CASGAWGSLSGANVLTF.

The chain is built from TRBV6-5 and TRBJ1-4; D uncertain. The ends were cut back, 2 bases at V and 8 bases at J, with 12 bases in the middle. CDR3 length equals 14 residues. CDR1 MNHEY and CDR2 SVGAGI come from the germline V gene. The CDR3 here is CASSYSPVGEKLFF. CDR3 nucleotide sequence: TGTGCCAGCAGTTACAGTCCTGTTGGCGAAAAACTGTTTTTT.

This rearrangement joins TRBV4-2 to TRBJ2-3; weak D call: TRBD2 (5 bases). Germline V lookup: CDR1 LGHNA, CDR2 YNFKEQ. V dropped 4 bases and J dropped 0 bases, with 20 bases sitting between them. CDR3 size: 18 residues. The CDR3 DNA is TGTGCCAGCAGCCGCCAAAGGGTGGCTAGCACAAGCACAGATACGCAGTATTTT. This encodes CASSRQRVASTSTDTQYF.